One and the same sample provided the 12 T cell receptor beta chains below, sequenced in a study of blood T cell repertoires in COVID-19. Clones were read by immunoSEQ multiplex PCR, and TCRdb kept only the in-frame ones, dropping some. The table lists more than 200,000 clones, approximately 90% of them singletons. Sequencing input: peripheral blood. The receptor set was obtained from a middle-aged woman who had recovered from COVID-19.

The chain has TRBV19 and TRBJ2-2, with 8 bases fitting TRBD1. V gave up 3 bases and J gave up 1 base; unmatched junction bases: 4. This CDR3 is 16 amino acids long. The V gene's germline CDR1 is LNHDA and CDR2 SQIVND (reference sequence). In DNA form, the CDR3 reads TGTGCCAGTAGTATTACCGGGACAGGGAACACCGGGGAGCTGTTTTTT. As protein: CASSITGTGNTGELFF.

This chain links TRBV9 with TRBJ2-3; 7 nucleotides align to TRBD1. Germline values: CDR1 SGDLS, CDR2 YYNGEE. This CDR3 contains 16 residues. V lost 4 bases to trimming and J lost 0 bases; unmatched junction nucleotides: 8. CDR3 region: CASSFRQGPSTDTQYF. DNA for the CDR3: TGTGCCAGCAGCTTCCGACAGGGCCCTAGCACAGATACGCAGTATTTT.

The rearrangement joins TRBV7-2 to TRBJ2-1; possibly TRBD2 for D (6 bases). V lost 2 bases and J lost 6, with 14 bases in between. Germline V gene lookup returns CDR1 SGHTA and CDR2 FQGNSA. The CDR3 runs to 15 residues. For the CDR3, the DNA is TGTGCCAGCAGCTTACTACCGACTAGAGTCAATGAGCAGTTCTTC. Translation gives CASSLLPTRVNEQFF.

The rearrangement links TRBV30 to TRBJ1-5; 7 bases are shared with TRBD1. The CDR3 is 15 amino acids. The V segment lost 3 bases and the J segment 7 bases; nucleotides outside the gene matches: 12. Germline V gene lookup returns CDR1 GTSNPN and CDR2 SVGIG (reference sequence). CDR3 sequence reads: CAWRPGTAWAQPQHF. CDR3 bases: TGTGCCTGGAGACCCGGGACAGCCTGGGCGCAGCCCCAGCATTTT.

The chain's CDR3 is CASSLGTSGGRETQYF. For the CDR3, the DNA is TGCGCCAGCAGCTTGGGAACTAGCGGGGGGAGAGAGACCCAGTACTTC. The gene calls are TRBV5-1 and TRBJ2-5; 12 nucleotides align to TRBD2. The CDR3 sequence is 16 residues long. CDR1 is SGHRS and CDR2 is YFSETQ in the germline V gene. The V gene end was trimmed by 0 bases and the J gene end by 4 bases; junction bases not matched to a gene: 4.

The DNA of the CDR3 is TGTGCCAGCAGCCAAAGGAGCTCTGGAAACACCATATATTTT. Translated, it gives CASSQRSSGNTIYF. The rearrangement joins TRBV14 to TRBJ1-3; D gene ambiguous. The V and J ends lost 2 bases and 0 bases respectively, with 5 bases between them. The CDR3 covers 14 residues. Germline V gene lookup returns CDR1 SGHDN and CDR2 FVKESK.

The chain is built from TRBV5-1 and TRBJ1-5, with 7 bases that match TRBD1. Per the germline V gene, CDR1 is SGHRS and CDR2 is YFSETQ. V lost 0 bases to trimming and J lost 7 bases; unmatched junction nucleotides: 4. The CDR3 spans 14 residues. The CDR3, as DNA: TGCGCCAGCAGCTTGGGACAGGGAATCCAGCCCCAGCATTTT. Translation gives CASSLGQGIQPQHF.

This clone was recorded a few times. The chain couples TRBV4-1 to TRBJ1-6; D is undetermined. Germline-derived CDR1 and CDR2 are MGHRA and YSYEKL. V lost 4 bases and J lost 10, with 17 bases in between. The CDR3 consists of 15 residues. The CDR3 loop reads CASSLNTGVPSPLHF. CDR3 DNA: TGCGCCAGCAGCCTCAATACCGGGGTCCCCTCACCCCTCCACTTT.

V is TRBV18 and J is TRBJ2-5, with 9 bases matching TRBD2. Germline values: CDR1 KGHSH, CDR2 LQKENI. The CDR3 sequence is 14 residues long. V lost 6 bases and J lost 1; bases outside the gene matches: 3. CDR3: CASSRAGGQETQYF. The CDR3 nucleotides read TGTGCCAGCTCCCGAGCGGGGGGCCAAGAGACCCAGTACTTC.

This sequence joins TRBV7-2 and TRBJ1-1; D may be TRBD1 (5 bases). The V end lost 3 bases, the J end lost 0 bases, and 11 bases lay between the germline ends. Germline-derived CDR1 and CDR2 are SGHTA and FQGNSA. The CDR3 covers 15 residues. The CDR3 spells CASSLATGMNTEAFF. As DNA, the CDR3 is TGTGCCAGCAGCTTGGCTACAGGCATGAACACTGAAGCTTTCTTT.

The chain combines TRBV27 with TRBJ2-3; D remains ambiguous. The germline gives CDR1 MNHEY, CDR2 SMNVEV (reference sequence). The CDR3 has 12 residues. With 3 bases removed from V and 8 bases from J, the gap between germline ends came to 9 bases. CDR3 sequence reads: CASSLVRGTQYF. As DNA, the CDR3 is TGTGCCAGCAGTTTGGTGAGAGGTACGCAGTATTTT.

The V and J genes are TRBV7-9 and TRBJ2-7; tentatively, D is TRBD2 (6 bases). V was clipped by 5 bases and J by 3 bases, with 17 bases between them. This CDR3 comprises 15 residues. Germline V gene sequence: CDR1 SEHNR, CDR2 FQNEAQ (reference sequence). This chain's CDR3 is CASSKGRGDLYEQYF. CDR3 in DNA: TGTGCCAGCAGCAAAGGGCGGGGAGACCTCTACGAGCAGTACTTC.